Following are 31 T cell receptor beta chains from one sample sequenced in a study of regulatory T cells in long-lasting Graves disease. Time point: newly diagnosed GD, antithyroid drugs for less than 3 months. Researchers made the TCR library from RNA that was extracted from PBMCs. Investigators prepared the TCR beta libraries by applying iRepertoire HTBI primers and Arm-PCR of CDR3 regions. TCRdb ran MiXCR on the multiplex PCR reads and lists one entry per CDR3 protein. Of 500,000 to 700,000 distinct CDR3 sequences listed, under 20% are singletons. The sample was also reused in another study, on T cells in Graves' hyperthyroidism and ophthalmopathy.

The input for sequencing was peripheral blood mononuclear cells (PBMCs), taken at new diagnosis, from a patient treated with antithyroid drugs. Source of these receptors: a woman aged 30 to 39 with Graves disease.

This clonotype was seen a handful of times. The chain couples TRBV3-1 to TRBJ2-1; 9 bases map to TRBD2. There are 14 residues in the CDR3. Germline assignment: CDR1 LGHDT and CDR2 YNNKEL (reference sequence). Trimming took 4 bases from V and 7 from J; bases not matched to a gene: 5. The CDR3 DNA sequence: TGTGCCAGCAGCCTTATAGCGGGAGTGAATGAGCAGTTCTTC. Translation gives CASSLIAGVNEQFF.

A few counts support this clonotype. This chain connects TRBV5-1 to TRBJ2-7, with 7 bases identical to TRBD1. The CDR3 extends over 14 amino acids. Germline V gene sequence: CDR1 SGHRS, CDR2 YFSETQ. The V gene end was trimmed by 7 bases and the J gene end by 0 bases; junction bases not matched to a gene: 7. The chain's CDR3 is CASRGTANSYEQYF. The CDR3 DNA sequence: TGCGCCAGCCGTGGGACAGCTAACTCCTACGAGCAGTACTTC.

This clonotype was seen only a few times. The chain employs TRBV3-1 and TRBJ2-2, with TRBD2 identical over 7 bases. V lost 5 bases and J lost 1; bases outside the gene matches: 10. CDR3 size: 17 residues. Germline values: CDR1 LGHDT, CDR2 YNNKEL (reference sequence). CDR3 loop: CASSTTLSGLNTGELFF. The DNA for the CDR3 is TGTGCCAGCAGCACTACACTTAGCGGGCTGAACACCGGGGAGCTGTTTTTT.

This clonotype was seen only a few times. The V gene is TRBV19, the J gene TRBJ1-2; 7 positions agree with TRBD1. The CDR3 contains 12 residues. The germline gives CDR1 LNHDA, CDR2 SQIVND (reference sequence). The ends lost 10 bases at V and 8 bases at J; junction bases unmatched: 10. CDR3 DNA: TGTGCCAACTTGACAGGGTATAGCGGCTACACCTTC. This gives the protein CANLTGYSGYTF.

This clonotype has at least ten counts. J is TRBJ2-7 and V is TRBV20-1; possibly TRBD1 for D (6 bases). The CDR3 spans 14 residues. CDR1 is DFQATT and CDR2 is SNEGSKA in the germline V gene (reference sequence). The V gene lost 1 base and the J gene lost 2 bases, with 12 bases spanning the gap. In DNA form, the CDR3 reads TGCAGTGCTAGAGTGGGGACAACGCCCTACGAGCAGTACTTC. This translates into CSARVGTTPYEQYF.

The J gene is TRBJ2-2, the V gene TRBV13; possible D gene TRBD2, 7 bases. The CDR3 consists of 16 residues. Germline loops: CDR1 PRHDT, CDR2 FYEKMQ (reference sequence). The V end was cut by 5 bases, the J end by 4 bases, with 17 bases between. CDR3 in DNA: TGTGCCAGCAGCCGCCGCGGGAGAGGGGGCACCGGGGAGCTGTTTTTT. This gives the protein CASSRRGRGGTGELFF.

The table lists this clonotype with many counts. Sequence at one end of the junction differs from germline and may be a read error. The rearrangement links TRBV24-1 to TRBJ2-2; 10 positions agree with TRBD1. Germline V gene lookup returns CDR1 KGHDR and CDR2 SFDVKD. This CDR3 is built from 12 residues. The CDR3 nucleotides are TGTGCCACCAGTGACTGGACAGGGGGGCTGTTTTTT. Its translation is CATSDWTGGLFF.

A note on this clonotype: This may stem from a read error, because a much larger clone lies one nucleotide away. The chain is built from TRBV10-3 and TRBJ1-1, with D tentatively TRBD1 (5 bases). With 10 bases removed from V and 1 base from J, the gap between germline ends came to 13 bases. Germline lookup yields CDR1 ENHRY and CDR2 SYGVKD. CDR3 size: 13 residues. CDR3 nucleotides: TGTGCCACCGGAGGGACGGGGAACACTGAAGCTTTCTTT. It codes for CATGGTGNTEAFF.

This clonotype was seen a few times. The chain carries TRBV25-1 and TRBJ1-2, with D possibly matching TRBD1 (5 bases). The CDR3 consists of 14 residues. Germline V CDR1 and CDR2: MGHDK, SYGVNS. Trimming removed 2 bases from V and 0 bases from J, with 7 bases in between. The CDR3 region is CASSERGSNYGYTF. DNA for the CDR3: TGTGCCAGCAGTGAAAGGGGATCTAACTATGGCTACACCTTC.

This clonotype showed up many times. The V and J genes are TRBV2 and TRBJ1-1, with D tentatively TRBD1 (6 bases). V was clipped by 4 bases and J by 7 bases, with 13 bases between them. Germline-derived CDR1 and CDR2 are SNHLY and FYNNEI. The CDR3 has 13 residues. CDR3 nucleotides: TGTGCCAGCAGTGGATGGACAGACGTTGAAGCTTTCTTT. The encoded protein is CASSGWTDVEAFF.

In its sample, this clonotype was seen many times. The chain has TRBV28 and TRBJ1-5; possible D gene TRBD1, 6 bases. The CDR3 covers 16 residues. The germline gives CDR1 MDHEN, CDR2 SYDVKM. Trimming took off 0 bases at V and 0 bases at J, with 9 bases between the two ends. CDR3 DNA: TGTGCCAGCAGTTTATGGGGGGGCTATAGCAATCAGCCCCAGCATTTT. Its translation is CASSLWGGYSNQPQHF.

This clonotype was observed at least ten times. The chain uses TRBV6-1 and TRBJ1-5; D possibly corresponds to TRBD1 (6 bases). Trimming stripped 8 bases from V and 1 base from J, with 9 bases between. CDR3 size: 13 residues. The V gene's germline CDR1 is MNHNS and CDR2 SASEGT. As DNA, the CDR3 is TGTGCCAGCTCAACAGGGAGCAATCAGCCCCAGCATTTT. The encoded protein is CASSTGSNQPQHF.

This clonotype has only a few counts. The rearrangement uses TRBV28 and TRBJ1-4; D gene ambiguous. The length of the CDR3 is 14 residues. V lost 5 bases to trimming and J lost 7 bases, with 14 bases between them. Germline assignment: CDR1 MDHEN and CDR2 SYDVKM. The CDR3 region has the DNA TGTGCCAGCAGTGTTTTGGTGGGGTTTGAAAAACTGTTTTTT. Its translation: CASSVLVGFEKLFF. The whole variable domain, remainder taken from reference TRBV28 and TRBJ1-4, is DVKVTQSSRYLVKRTGEKVFLECVQDMDHENMFWYRQDPGLGLRLIYFSYDVKMKEKGDIPEGYSVSREKKERFSLILESASTNQTSMYLCASSVLVGFEKLFFGSGTQLSVL.

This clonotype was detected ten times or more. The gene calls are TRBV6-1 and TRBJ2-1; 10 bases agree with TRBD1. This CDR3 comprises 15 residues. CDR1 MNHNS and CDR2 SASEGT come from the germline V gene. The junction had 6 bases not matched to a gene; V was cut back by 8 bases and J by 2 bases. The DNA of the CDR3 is TGTGCCAGCCGGGGGACAGGGGCGCCCTACAATGAGCAGTTCTTC. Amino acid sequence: CASRGTGAPYNEQFF.

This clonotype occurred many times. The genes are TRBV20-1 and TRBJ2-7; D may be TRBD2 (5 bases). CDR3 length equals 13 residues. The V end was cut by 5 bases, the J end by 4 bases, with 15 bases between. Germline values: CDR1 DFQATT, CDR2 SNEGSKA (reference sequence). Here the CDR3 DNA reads TGCAGTGCTCCGTTCCTAGGAGGATACGAGCAGTACTTC. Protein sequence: CSAPFLGGYEQYF.

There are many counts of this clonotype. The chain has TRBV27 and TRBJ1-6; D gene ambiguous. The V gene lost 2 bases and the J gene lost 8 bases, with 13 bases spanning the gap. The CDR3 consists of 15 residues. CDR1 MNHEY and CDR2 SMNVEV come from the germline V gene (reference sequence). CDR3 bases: TGTGCCAGCAGTTTACAAGGCCCGGTAGATTCACCCCTCCACTTT. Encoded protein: CASSLQGPVDSPLHF.

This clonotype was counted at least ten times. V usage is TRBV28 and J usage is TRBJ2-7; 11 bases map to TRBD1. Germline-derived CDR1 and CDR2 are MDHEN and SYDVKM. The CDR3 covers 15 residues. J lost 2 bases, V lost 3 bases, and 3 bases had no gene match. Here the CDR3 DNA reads TGTGCCAGCAGTTTGGGGGGACAGGGGGCCTACGAGCAGTACTTC. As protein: CASSLGGQGAYEQYF. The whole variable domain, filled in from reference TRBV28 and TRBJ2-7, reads DVKVTQSSRYLVKRTGEKVFLECVQDMDHENMFWYRQDPGLGLRLIYFSYDVKMKEKGDIPEGYSVSREKKERFSLILESASTNQTSMYLCASSLGGQGAYEQYFGPGTRLTVT.

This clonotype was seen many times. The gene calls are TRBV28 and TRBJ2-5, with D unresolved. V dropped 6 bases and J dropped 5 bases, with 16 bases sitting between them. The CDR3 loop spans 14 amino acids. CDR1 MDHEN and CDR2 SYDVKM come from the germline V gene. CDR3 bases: TGTGCCAGCAGCCTCTTTCGTCAGTCCGAGACCCAGTACTTC. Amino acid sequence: CASSLFRQSETQYF.

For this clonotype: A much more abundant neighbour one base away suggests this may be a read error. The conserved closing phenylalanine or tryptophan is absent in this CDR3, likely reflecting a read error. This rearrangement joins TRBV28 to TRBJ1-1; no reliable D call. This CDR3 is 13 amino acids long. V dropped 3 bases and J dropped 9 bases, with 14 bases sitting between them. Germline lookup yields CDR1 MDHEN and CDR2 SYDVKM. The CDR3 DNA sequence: TGTGCCAGCAGTTTTCGGCAGCTATCAAAAGCTTTCTCT. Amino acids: CASSFRQLSKAFS.

The CDR3 loop is CASSLKEGAIAYEQYF. For the CDR3, the DNA is TGTGCCAGCAGTCTAAAGGAGGGGGCCATCGCCTACGAGCAGTACTTC. The chain couples TRBV6-1 to TRBJ2-7, with D possibly being TRBD1 (7 bases). The CDR3 extends over 16 amino acids. The V end was cut by 5 bases, the J end by 2 bases, with 19 bases between. Germline assignment: CDR1 MNHNS and CDR2 SASEGT.

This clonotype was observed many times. CDR3 DNA sequence: TGCAGTGCTCTGACGGCTAGTACTGGCTACACCTTC. Amino acid sequence: CSALTASTGYTF. This chain links TRBV20-1 with TRBJ1-2; D is uncertain. Trimming removed 5 bases from V and 7 bases from J, with 14 bases in between. The germline gives CDR1 DFQATT, CDR2 SNEGSKA (reference sequence). CDR3 size: 12 residues.

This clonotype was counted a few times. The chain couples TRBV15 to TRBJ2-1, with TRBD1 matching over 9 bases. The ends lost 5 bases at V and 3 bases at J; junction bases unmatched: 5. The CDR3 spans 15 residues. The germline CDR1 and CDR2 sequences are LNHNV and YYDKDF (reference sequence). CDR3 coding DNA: TGTGCCACCAGCGAACGACAGGGGGACTACAATGAGCAGTTCTTC. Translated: CATSERQGDYNEQFF. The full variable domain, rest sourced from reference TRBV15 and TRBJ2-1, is DAMVIQNPRYQVTQFGKPVTLSCSQTLNHNVMYWYQQKSSQAPKLLFHYYDKDFNNEADTPDNFQSRRPNTSFCFLDIRSPGLGDTAMYLCATSERQGDYNEQFFGPGTRLTVL.

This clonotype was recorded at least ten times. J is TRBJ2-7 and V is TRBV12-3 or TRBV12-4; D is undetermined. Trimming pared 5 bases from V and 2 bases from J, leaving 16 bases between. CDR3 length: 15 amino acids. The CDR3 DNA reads TGTGCCAGCAGTCCAGGTATATGGAGAACCTACGAGCAGTACTTC. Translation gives CASSPGIWRTYEQYF.

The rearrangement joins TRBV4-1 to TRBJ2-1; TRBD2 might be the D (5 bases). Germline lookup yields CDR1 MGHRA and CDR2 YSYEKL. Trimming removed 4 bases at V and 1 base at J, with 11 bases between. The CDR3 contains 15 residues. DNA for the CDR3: TGCGCCAGCAGCCCGGTGGAGGAATCCTACAATGAGCAGTTCTTC. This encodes CASSPVEESYNEQFF.

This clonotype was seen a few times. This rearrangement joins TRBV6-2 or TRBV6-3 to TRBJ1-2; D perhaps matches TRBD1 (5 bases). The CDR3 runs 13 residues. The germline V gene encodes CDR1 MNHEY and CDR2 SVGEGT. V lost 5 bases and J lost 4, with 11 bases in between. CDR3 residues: CASSNTGSYGYTF. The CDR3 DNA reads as TGTGCCAGCAGTAATACAGGCTCCTATGGCTACACCTTC.

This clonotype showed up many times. The CDR3 nucleotides read TGTGCCAGCAGTGATTGGACTAGCGGATACAATGAGCAGTTCTTC. Protein sequence: CASSDWTSGYNEQFF. This chain connects TRBV2 to TRBJ2-1; 10 bases agree with TRBD2. The CDR3 loop spans 15 amino acids. The germline CDR1 and CDR2 sequences are SNHLY and FYNNEI. V lost 3 bases to trimming and J lost 4 bases; unmatched junction nucleotides: 3.

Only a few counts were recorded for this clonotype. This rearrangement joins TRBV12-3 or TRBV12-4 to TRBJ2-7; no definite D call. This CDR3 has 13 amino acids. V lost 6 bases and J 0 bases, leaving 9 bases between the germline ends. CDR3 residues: CASRDPSSYEQYF. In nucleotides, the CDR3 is TGTGCCAGCAGGGACCCAAGCTCCTACGAGCAGTACTTC.

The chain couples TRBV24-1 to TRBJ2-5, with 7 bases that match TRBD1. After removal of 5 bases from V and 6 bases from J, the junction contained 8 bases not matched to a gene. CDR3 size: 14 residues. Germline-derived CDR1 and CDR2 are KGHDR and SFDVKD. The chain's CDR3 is CATSVDRDRKTQYF. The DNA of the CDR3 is TGTGCCACCAGTGTTGACCGGGACAGAAAGACCCAGTACTTC.

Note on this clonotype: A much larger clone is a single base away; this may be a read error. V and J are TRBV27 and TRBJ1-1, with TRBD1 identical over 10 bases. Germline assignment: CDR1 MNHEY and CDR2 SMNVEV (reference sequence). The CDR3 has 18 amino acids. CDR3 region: CASRPWATGGRMNTEASF. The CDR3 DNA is TGTGCCAGCAGACCTTGGGCGACAGGGGGCCGAATGAACACTGAAGCTTCCTTT.

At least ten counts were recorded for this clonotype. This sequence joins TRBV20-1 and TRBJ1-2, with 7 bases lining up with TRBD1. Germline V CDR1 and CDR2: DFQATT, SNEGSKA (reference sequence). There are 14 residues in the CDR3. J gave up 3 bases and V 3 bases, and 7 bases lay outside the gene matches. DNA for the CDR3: TGCAGTGCTAGGCTGAGGACAGGATACTATGGCTACACCTTC. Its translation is CSARLRTGYYGYTF.

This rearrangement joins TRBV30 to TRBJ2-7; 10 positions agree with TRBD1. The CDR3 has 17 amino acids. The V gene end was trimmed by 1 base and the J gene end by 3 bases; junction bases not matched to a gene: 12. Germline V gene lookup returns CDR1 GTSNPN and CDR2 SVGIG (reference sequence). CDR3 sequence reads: CAWSGGQGVQKFYEQYF. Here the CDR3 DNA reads TGTGCCTGGAGTGGAGGACAGGGGGTGCAGAAGTTCTACGAGCAGTACTTC.